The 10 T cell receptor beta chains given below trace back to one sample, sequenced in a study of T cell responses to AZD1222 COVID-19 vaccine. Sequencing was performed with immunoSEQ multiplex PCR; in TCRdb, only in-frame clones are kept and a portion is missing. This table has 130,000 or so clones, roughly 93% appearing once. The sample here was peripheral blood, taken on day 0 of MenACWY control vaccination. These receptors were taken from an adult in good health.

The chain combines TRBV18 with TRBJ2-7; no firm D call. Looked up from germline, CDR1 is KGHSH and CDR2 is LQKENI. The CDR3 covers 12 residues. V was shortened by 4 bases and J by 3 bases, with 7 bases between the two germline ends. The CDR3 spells CASSRDIYEQYF. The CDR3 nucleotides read TGTGCCAGCTCACGAGACATCTACGAGCAGTACTTC.

This CDR3 is CAWSNLAGGPNEQFF. The CDR3 DNA is TGTGCCTGGAGTAACCTAGCGGGAGGGCCCAATGAGCAGTTCTTC. The rearrangement links TRBV30 to TRBJ2-1; 12 bases are a match to TRBD2. V was clipped by 2 bases and J by 6 bases; unmatched bases: 5. Germline-derived CDR1 and CDR2 are GTSNPN and SVGIG (reference sequence). This CDR3 has 15 amino acids.

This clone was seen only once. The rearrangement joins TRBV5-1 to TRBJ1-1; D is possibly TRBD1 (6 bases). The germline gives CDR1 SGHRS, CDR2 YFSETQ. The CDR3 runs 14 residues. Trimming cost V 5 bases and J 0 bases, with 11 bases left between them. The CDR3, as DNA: TGCGCCAGCAGGGACAGAGCCATGAACACTGAAGCTTTCTTT. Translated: CASRDRAMNTEAFF.

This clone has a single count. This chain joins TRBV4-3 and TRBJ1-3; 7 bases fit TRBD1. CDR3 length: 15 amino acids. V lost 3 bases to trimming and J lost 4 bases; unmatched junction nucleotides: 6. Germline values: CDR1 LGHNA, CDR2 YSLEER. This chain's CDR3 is CASSHTGAGGNTIYF. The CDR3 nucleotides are TGCGCCAGCAGCCACACAGGGGCGGGAGGAAACACCATATATTTT.

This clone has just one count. The CDR3 nucleotides read TGTGCCAGCAGTGAGGTCAGCTATGGCTACACCTTC. Translated: CASSEVSYGYTF. The chain employs TRBV25-1 and TRBJ1-2; D uncertain. Deletions cut 3 bases from V and 4 bases from J, with 6 bases between. In germline, CDR1 is MGHDK, CDR2 SYGVNS. This CDR3 has 12 amino acids.

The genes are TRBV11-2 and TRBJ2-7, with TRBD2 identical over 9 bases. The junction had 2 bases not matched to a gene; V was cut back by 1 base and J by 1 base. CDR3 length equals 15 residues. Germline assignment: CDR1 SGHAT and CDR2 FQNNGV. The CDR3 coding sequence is TGTGCCAGCAGCTTAGCAGCGGGAGGATCCTACGAGCAGTACTTC. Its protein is CASSLAAGGSYEQYF.

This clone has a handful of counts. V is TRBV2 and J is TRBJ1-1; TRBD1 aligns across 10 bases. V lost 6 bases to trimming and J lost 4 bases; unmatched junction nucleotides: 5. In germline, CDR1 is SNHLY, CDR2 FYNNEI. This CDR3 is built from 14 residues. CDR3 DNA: TGTGCCAGCAGCCGACAGGGGGCGGGCACTGAAGCTTTCTTT. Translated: CASSRQGAGTEAFF.

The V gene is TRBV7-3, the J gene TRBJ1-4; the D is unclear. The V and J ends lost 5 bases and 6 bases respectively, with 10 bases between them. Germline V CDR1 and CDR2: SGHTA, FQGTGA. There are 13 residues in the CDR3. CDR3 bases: TGTGCCAGCAGCCCCCCCCGGGATGAAAAACTGTTTTTT. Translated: CASSPPRDEKLFF.

The CDR3: CASSLEHSSYEQYF. CDR3 DNA: TGCGCCAGCAGCTTGGAACACAGCTCCTACGAGCAGTACTTC. The gene calls are TRBV5-1 and TRBJ2-7; no clear D. Deletions cut 0 bases from V and 0 bases from J, with 7 bases between. The CDR3 is 14 residues long. The germline V gene encodes CDR1 SGHRS and CDR2 YFSETQ.

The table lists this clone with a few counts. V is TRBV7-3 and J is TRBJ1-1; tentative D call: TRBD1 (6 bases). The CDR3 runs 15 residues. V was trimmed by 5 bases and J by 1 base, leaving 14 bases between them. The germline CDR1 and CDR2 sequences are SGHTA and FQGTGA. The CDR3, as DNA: TGTGCCAGCAGCCAGGGGTCCCGGCGGAACACTGAAGCTTTCTTT. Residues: CASSQGSRRNTEAFF.